The 15 T cell receptor beta chains below come from one sample, sequenced in a study of blood T cell repertoires in COVID-19. Data came from immunoSEQ multiplex PCR; TCRdb stores just in-frame clones and leaves some out. The repertoire holds a few hundred thousand clones, with 85% to 90% as singletons. The sample comprised PBMCs or T cells enriched from blood (not recorded which). The source of these receptors is a woman younger than 35 who had recovered from COVID-19.

V gene TRBV7-9 combines with J gene TRBJ2-3; D may be TRBD2 (6 bases). Trimming took off 6 bases at V and 6 bases at J, with 19 bases between the two ends. Germline CDR1 is SEHNR and CDR2 is FQNEAQ (reference sequence). The CDR3 extends over 15 amino acids. As DNA, the CDR3 is TGTGCCAGCAGACCACCTGGAGGGGCCCGGGATACGCAGTATTTT. It encodes CASRPPGGARDTQYF.

This chain uses TRBV7-3 with TRBJ2-1; 7 bases line up with TRBD1. Germline V gene lookup returns CDR1 SGHTA and CDR2 FQGTGA. The CDR3 has 15 amino acids. Unmatched junction bases numbered 8, after V lost 4 bases and J lost 5 bases. Written as DNA, the CDR3 is TGTGCCAGCAGCTCTACCGGGACAGCTAACAATGAGCAGTTCTTC. It encodes CASSSTGTANNEQFF. Together with reference TRBV7-3 and TRBJ2-1, the CDR3 gives the full variable domain: GAGVSQTPSNKVTEKGKYVELRCDPISGHTALYWYRQSLGQGPEFLIYFQGTGAADDSGLPNDRFFAVRPEGSVSTLKIQRTERGDSAVYLCASSSTGTANNEQFFGPGTRLTVL.

This clone was seen just once. The gene calls are TRBV2 and TRBJ2-1; TRBD2 aligns across 9 bases. This CDR3 is 15 amino acids long. Trimming cost V 8 bases and J 6 bases; bases outside gene matches: 11. Germline CDR1 and CDR2: SNHLY and FYNNEI. CDR3 protein: CASVPLAGASNEQFF. CDR3 coding DNA: TGTGCCAGCGTGCCTTTAGCGGGGGCCTCCAATGAGCAGTTCTTC. The full variable domain, in which reference TRBV2 and TRBJ2-1 provide the parts outside the CDR3, is EPEVTQTPSHQVTQMGQEVILRCVPISNHLYFYWYRQILGQKVEFLVSFYNNEISEKSEIFDDQFSVERPDGSNFTLKIRSTKLEDSAMYFCASVPLAGASNEQFFGPGTRLTVL.

The rearrangement links TRBV11-2 to TRBJ2-5; D unresolved. Deletions cut 5 bases from V and 3 bases from J, with 10 bases between. CDR3 length equals 13 residues. CDR1 is SGHAT and CDR2 is FQNNGV in the germline V gene. The chain's CDR3 is CASSPEVKETQYF. The CDR3 bases are TGTGCCAGCAGCCCAGAAGTAAAAGAGACCCAGTACTTC.

This clone was seen once. This chain connects TRBV10-2 to TRBJ2-3, with 9 positions matching TRBD1. Unmatched junction bases numbered 4, after V lost 6 bases and J lost 3 bases. The germline gives CDR1 WSHSY, CDR2 SAAADI. The CDR3 consists of 14 residues. CDR3 DNA sequence: TGCGCCAGCAGCCGGACAGGGGAAACAGATACGCAGTATTTT. Its protein is CASSRTGETDTQYF.

The V and J genes are TRBV27 and TRBJ1-1, with a weak D call TRBD1 (6 bases). The ends were cut back, 5 bases at V and 4 bases at J, with 14 bases in the middle. CDR1 is MNHEY and CDR2 is SMNVEV in the germline V gene (reference sequence). The CDR3 is 14 residues long. The CDR3 nucleotides read TGTGCCAGCAGTCTTTCCACAGGGTTCACTGAAGCTTTCTTT. Protein product: CASSLSTGFTEAFF.

The rearrangement uses TRBV3-1 (or the pseudogene TRBV3-2) and TRBJ1-2, with 10 bases that match TRBD1. The CDR3 covers 12 residues. V trimming: 5 bases; J trimming: 13 bases; junction bases outside the gene matches: 7. Germline-derived CDR1 and CDR2 are LGHDT and YNNKEL (reference sequence). CDR3 nucleotides: TGTGCCAGCAGCTACGACAGGGGGCGGGTCACCTTC. This gives the protein CASSYDRGRVTF.

The rearrangement uses TRBV10-3 and TRBJ2-7, with a possible D match to TRBD2 (5 bases). Germline loops: CDR1 ENHRY, CDR2 SYGVKD. There are 17 residues in the CDR3. V was trimmed by 3 bases and J by 1 base, leaving 19 bases between them. The CDR3 spells CAISDPDFARVSYEQYF. CDR3 in DNA: TGTGCCATCAGTGACCCGGACTTTGCTAGGGTTTCCTACGAGCAGTACTTC.

This chain joins TRBV2 and TRBJ1-1; 8 nucleotides line up with TRBD1. Losses at the gene ends were 6 bases for V and 4 bases for J; bases not matched to a gene: 4. Germline loops: CDR1 SNHLY, CDR2 FYNNEI. This CDR3 contains 13 residues. The CDR3 DNA sequence: TGTGCCAGCAGGCCGACAGGGGTCACTGAAGCTTTCTTT. Its protein product is CASRPTGVTEAFF.

The count of this clone is one. The chain combines TRBV12-3 or TRBV12-4 with TRBJ1-1; D is possibly TRBD1 (5 bases). CDR3 length: 13 residues. V dropped 3 bases and J dropped 4 bases, with 9 bases sitting between them. The CDR3 sequence: CASSFSGLTEAFF. The DNA for the CDR3 is TGTGCCAGCAGTTTTTCAGGGCTCACTGAAGCTTTCTTT.

The J gene is TRBJ1-1, the V gene TRBV7-9; 8 positions match TRBD1. The trim removed 3 bases at V and 14 bases at J, leaving 8 bases unmatched. CDR1 is SEHNR, CDR2 FQNEAQ, per germline (reference sequence). The CDR3 consists of 12 residues. The CDR3 bases are TGTGCCAGCAGCTTCTATGGGACAGGCGGATTCTTT. This codes for CASSFYGTGGFF.

The CDR3 DNA sequence: TGTGCCAGCAGTCAGGACAGGGGGAACTATGGCTACACCTTC. Its translation is CASSQDRGNYGYTF. The chain recombines TRBV2 with TRBJ1-2, with 10 bases identical to TRBD1. The CDR3 runs to 14 residues. Per germline, CDR1 SNHLY and CDR2 FYNNEI. The V gene end was trimmed by 5 bases and the J gene end by 2 bases; junction bases not matched to a gene: 2.

The chain links TRBV5-1 to TRBJ1-3; 10 bases align to TRBD1. V gave up 0 bases and J gave up 0 bases; unmatched junction bases: 0. CDR1 and CDR2 from the germline V gene are SGHRS and YFSETQ. The CDR3 extends over 16 amino acids. CDR3 in DNA: TGCGCCAGCAGCTTGGGACAGGGGGCCTCTGGAAACACCATATATTTT. Protein sequence: CASSLGQGASGNTIYF.

The chain couples TRBV15 to TRBJ2-1, with 13 bases lining up with TRBD2. CDR1 LNHNV and CDR2 YYDKDF come from the germline V gene (reference sequence). V lost 0 bases to trimming and J lost 6 bases; unmatched junction nucleotides: 8. This CDR3 comprises 18 residues. CDR3: CATSRDAYRLAGGNEQFF. The CDR3 DNA reads TGTGCCACCAGCAGAGATGCTTACCGACTAGCGGGAGGCAATGAGCAGTTCTTC. Complete variable domain (other parts from reference TRBV15 and TRBJ2-1): DAMVIQNPRYQVTQFGKPVTLSCSQTLNHNVMYWYQQKSSQAPKLLFHYYDKDFNNEADTPDNFQSRRPNTSFCFLDIRSPGLGDTAMYLCATSRDAYRLAGGNEQFFGPGTRLTVL.

This chain links TRBV7-8 with TRBJ1-1; TRBD1 might be the D (5 bases). Germline CDR1 and CDR2: SGHVS and FQNEAQ. Trimming removed 1 base at V and 1 base at J, with 19 bases between. The length of the CDR3 is 18 residues. Written as DNA, the CDR3 is TGTGCCAGCAGCTTAGTTGGCGGGCCAGGGCGGGGGAACACTGAAGCTTTCTTT. This gives the protein CASSLVGGPGRGNTEAFF.